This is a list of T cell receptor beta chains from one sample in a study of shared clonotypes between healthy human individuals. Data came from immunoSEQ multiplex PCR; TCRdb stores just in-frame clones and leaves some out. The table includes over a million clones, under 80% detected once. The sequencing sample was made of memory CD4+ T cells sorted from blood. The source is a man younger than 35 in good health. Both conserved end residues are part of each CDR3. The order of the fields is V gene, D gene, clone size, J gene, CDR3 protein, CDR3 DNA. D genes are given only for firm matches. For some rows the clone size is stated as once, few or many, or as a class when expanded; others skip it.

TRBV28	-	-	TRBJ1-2	CASSLRGTLSGYTF	TGTGCCAGCAGTTTACGCGGGACCCTTTCTGGCTACACCTTC
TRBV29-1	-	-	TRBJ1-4	CSVDSSNEKLFF	TGCAGCGTGGACAGCTCTAATGAAAAACTGTTTTTT
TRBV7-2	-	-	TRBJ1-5	CASSLEFGGGQPQHF	TGTGCCAGCAGCTTAGAATTCGGGGGGGGACAGCCCCAGCATTTT
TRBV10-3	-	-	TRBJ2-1	CAIMSTNEQFF	TGTGCCATCATGTCAACCAATGAGCAGTTCTTC
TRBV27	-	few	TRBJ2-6	CASSPPRSFSGANVLTF	TGTGCCAGCAGTCCGCCACGATCCTTCTCTGGGGCCAACGTCCTGACTTTC
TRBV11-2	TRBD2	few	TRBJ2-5	CASSLRLAGEGTQYF	TGTGCCAGCAGCTTACGCCTAGCGGGAGAGGGGACCCAGTACTTC
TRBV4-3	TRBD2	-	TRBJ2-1	CASSRLSGANSYNEQFF	TGCGCCAGCAGCCGGTTAAGCGGGGCAAATTCCTACAATGAGCAGTTCTTC
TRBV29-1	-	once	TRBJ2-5	CSVVLGGETQYF	TGCAGCGTTGTGTTGGGGGGAGAGACCCAGTACTTC
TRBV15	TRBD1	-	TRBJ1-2	CATSRRQGTFDGYTF	TGTGCCACCAGCAGGAGACAGGGGACGTTTGATGGCTACACCTTC
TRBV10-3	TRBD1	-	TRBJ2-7	CAISESPGGSYEQYF	TGTGCCATCAGTGAGTCTCCAGGGGGTTCCTACGAGCAGTACTTC
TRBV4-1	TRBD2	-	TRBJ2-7	CASSLSGTSGGAGYEQYF	TGCGCCAGCAGCCTCTCCGGGACTAGCGGGGGGGCGGGCTACGAGCAGTACTTC
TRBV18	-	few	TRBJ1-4	CASSPPTNEKLFF	TGTGCCAGCTCACCACCAACTAATGAAAAACTGTTTTTT
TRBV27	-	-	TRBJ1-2	CASSPESAGHLFNYGYTF	TGTGCCAGCAGTCCAGAATCGGCAGGGCATCTGTTTAACTATGGCTACACCTTC
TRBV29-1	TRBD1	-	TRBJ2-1	CSALTGVVSYNEQFF	TGCAGCGCCCTGACAGGGGTGGTTTCCTACAATGAGCAGTTCTTC
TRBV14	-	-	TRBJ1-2	CASSQDGWTPVKSGYTF	TGTGCCAGCAGCCAAGATGGTTGGACGCCGGTGAAGAGTGGCTACACCTTC
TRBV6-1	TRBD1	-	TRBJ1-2	CASGSPGQGDLHF	TGTGCCAGCGGATCACCGGGACAGGGGGATCTTCACTTC
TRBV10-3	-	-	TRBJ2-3	CAISEYTGDTQYF	TGTGCCATCAGTGAGTACACAGGAGATACGCAGTATTTT
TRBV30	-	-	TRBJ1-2	CAWRGTTDYTF	TGTGCCTGGAGGGGGACCACGGATTACACCTTC
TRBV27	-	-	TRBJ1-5	CASKGSPLSNQPQHF	TGTGCCAGCAAGGGTAGCCCTCTTAGCAATCAGCCCCAGCATTTT
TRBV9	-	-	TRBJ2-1	CASSVRSGSSYNEQFF	TGTGCCAGCAGCGTACGATCGGGGAGCTCCTACAATGAGCAGTTCTTC
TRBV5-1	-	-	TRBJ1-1	CASSVERNTEAFF	TGCGCCAGCAGCGTCGAAAGGAACACTGAAGCTTTCTTT
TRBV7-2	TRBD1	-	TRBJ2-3	CASSPGQGAYTQYF	TGTGCCAGCAGCCCTGGACAGGGGGCCTATACGCAGTATTTT
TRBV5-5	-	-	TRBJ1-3	CASSLGWGSTGNTIYF	TGTGCCAGCAGCTTGGGGTGGGGTAGCACTGGAAACACCATATATTTT
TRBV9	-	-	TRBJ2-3	CASSVGVVFSTDTQYF	TGTGCCAGCAGCGTAGGGGTGGTGTTTAGCACAGATACGCAGTATTTT
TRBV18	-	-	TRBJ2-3	CASSPPGPTDTQYF	TGTGCCAGCTCACCACCGGGACCCACAGATACGCAGTATTTT
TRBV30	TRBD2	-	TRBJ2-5	CAWGEGETQYF	TGTGCCTGGGGGGAGGGAGAGACCCAGTACTTC
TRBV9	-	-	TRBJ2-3	CASSVEAVETDTQYF	TGTGCCAGCAGCGTAGAGGCAGTAGAGACAGATACGCAGTATTTT
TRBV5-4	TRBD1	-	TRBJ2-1	CASSLEKRQGYNEQFF	TGTGCCAGCAGCTTGGAGAAGAGACAGGGGTACAATGAGCAGTTCTTC
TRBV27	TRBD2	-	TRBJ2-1	CASSRTSGSYEQFF	TGTGCCAGCAGCCGGACTAGCGGGAGCTATGAGCAGTTCTTC
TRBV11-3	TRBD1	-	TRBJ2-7	CASSFKEDRGKEQYF	TGTGCCAGCAGCTTTAAAGAGGACAGGGGGAAGGAGCAGTACTTC
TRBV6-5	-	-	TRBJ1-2	CASSSSGEGYTF	TGTGCCAGCAGTTCCTCTGGGGAGGGCTACACCTTC
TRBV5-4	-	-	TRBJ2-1	CASSFEAVSYNEQFF	TGTGCCAGCAGCTTTGAAGCCGTCTCCTACAATGAGCAGTTCTTC
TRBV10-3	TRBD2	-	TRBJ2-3	CAISDGRETDTQYF	TGTGCCATCAGTGATGGGCGGGAGACAGATACGCAGTATTTT
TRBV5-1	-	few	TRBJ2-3	CASRIGWGRTSTDTQYF	TGCGCCAGCAGAATTGGTTGGGGGCGGACAAGCACAGATACGCAGTATTTT
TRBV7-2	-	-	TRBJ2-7	CASSLVGREQYF	TGTGCCAGCAGCTTAGTTGGCAGGGAGCAGTACTTC
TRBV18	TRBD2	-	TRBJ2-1	CASSRLAGVDYNEQFF	TGTGCCAGCTCCAGACTAGCGGGGGTTGACTACAATGAGCAGTTCTTC
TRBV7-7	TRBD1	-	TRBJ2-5	CASSPGTGVQTQYF	TGTGCTAGCAGCCCAGGGACAGGGGTGCAGACCCAGTACTTC
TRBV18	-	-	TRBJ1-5	CASSPPGGWGSNQPQHF	TGTGCCAGCTCACCCCCGGGAGGTTGGGGGAGCAATCAGCCCCAGCATTTT
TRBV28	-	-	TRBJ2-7	CASSAGSLPHEQYF	TGTGCCAGCAGTGCGGGCTCCCTCCCCCACGAGCAGTACTTC
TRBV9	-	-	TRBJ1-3	CASSVELESSGNTIYF	TGTGCCAGCAGCGTAGAGCTGGAGAGCTCTGGAAACACCATATATTTT
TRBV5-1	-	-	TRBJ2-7	CASSFRSELAYEQYF	TGCGCCAGCAGCTTTAGGAGCGAGCTAGCCTACGAGCAGTACTTC
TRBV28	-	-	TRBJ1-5	CASSFRGAPNQPQHF	TGTGCCAGCAGTTTCCGGGGGGCGCCTAATCAGCCCCAGCATTTT
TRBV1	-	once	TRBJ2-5	CTSSHWTGGTQYF	TGCACCAGCAGCCACTGGACAGGGGGGACCCAGTACTTC
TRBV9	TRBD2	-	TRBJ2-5	CASSATSGGQETQYF	TGTGCCAGCAGCGCGACTAGCGGGGGGCAAGAGACCCAGTACTTC
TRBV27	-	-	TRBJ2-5	CASSLRATSPETQYF	TGTGCCAGCAGTTTAAGGGCCACCTCCCCAGAGACCCAGTACTTC
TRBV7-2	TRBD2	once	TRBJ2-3	CASSLGQKGLVGTDTQYF	TGTGCCAGCAGCTTAGGCCAAAAGGGACTAGTGGGGACAGATACGCAGTATTTT
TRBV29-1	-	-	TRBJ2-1	CSVERQYNEQFF	TGCAGCGTTGAACGCCAGTACAATGAGCAGTTCTTC
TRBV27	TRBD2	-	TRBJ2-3	CASSLKARGSTDTQYF	TGTGCCAGCAGTTTGAAGGCGCGGGGGAGTACAGATACGCAGTATTTT
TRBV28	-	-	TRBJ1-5	CASSSSTGRQPQHF	-
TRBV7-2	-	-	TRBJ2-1	CASSMTGLIRGKQFF	TGTGCCAGCAGCATGACAGGACTCATTAGGGGAAAGCAGTTCTTC
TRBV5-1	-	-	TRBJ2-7	CASSLGSSSYEQYF	TGCGCCAGCAGCTTAGGGTCGAGCTCCTACGAGCAGTACTTC
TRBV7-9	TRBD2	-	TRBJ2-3	CASSSRLAGDTQYF	TGTGCCAGCAGCAGTAGACTAGCGGGAGATACGCAGTATTTT
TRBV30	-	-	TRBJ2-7	CAWSRLHEQYF	TGTGCCTGGAGTCGCCTCCACGAGCAGTACTTC
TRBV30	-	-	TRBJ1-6	CAWSVQPRVGTYNSPLHF	TGTGCCTGGAGTGTACAACCCAGGGTTGGCACCTATAATTCACCCCTCCACTTT
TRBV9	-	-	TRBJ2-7	CASSDLLGEQYF	TGTGCCAGCAGCGATCTGCTCGGCGAGCAGTACTTC
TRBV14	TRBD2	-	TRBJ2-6	CASSQGLASANVLTF	TGTGCCAGCAGCCAAGGACTAGCGTCTGCCAACGTCCTGACTTTC
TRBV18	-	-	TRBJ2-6	CASSPQGSGSGANVLTF	TGTGCCAGCTCACCACAGGGGAGTGGCTCTGGGGCCAACGTCCTGACTTTC
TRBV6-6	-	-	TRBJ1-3	CASSRDMTAANTIYF	TGTGCCAGCTCCCGGGACATGACAGCCGCAAACACCATATATTTT
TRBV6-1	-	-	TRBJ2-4	CASSGWQYLAKNIQYF	TGTGCCAGCAGTGGTTGGCAGTATCTAGCCAAAAACATTCAGTACTTC